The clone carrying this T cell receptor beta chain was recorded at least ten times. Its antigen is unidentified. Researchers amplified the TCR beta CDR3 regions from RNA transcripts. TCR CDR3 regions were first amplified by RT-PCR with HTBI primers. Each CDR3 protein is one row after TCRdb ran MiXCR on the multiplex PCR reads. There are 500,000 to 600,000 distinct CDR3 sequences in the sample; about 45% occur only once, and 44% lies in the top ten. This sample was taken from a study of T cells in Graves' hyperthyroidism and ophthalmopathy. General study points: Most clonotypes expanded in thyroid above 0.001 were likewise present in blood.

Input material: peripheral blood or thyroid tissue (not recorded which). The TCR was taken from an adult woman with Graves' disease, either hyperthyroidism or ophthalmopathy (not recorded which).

CDR3 sequence reads: CSGGTGVYEQYF. The CDR3 DNA sequence: TGCAGTGGTGGGACAGGGGTCTACGAGCAGTACTTC. The V call is TRBV20-1, the J call TRBJ2-7; TRBD1 agrees at 10 bases. Germline CDR1 DFQATT, CDR2 SNEGSKA (reference sequence). This CDR3 has 12 amino acids. V dropped 7 bases and J dropped 3; count of bases not matched to a gene: 3.